This TCR beta chain was obtained from a study of T cell repertoires in cytomegalovirus infection. V gave up 5 bases and J gave up 4 bases, with 8 bases separating them. CDR3 length equals 12 residues. This clonotype was seen only once. The antigen is not known. TCRdb recomputed calls from the reads with MiXCR, one row per CDR3 protein. This sample yields 300,000 to 400,000 distinct CDR3 sequences, of which 25% to 35% are seen a single time; 20% belongs to the top ten. This chain connects TRBV12-3 or TRBV12-4 to TRBJ1-1; D gene uncertain. This TCR was recovered from a human donor in good health (CMV status not recorded). Some clones in this sample may be carry-over from other donors' samples. Sequences were derived from cultured PBMCs, sampled from culture after CMV antigen stimulation. CDR3 loop: CASSPYGTEAFF. The CDR3 bases are TGTGCCAGCAGTCCCTACGGCACTGAAGCTTTCTTT.